This is a list of T cell receptor beta chains from one sample in a study of regulatory T cells in long-lasting Graves disease. TCRdb re-called the multiplex PCR reads with MiXCR, one entry per CDR3 protein. The table shows 530,000 or so distinct CDR3 sequences, with less than 15% occurring only once. These data also featured in a second study, about T cells in Graves' hyperthyroidism and ophthalmopathy.

The specimen was peripheral blood mononuclear cells (PBMCs), collected at new diagnosis, from a patient treated with antithyroid drugs. Every receptor here comes from a man aged 25 to 40 with Graves disease. CDR3s include the opening cysteine and the closing phenylalanine or tryptophan. Fields, in order: V gene, clone size, CDR3 protein. For some rows the clone size is stated as once, few or many, or as a class when expanded; others skip it.

v_gene: TRBV12-5; abundance: many; CDR3aa: CASGGTGNTEAFF
v_gene: TRBV11-1; abundance: many; CDR3aa: CASSLVQAGGNGEQFF
v_gene: TRBV27; abundance: many; CDR3aa: CASSWSGGPSYNEQFF
v_gene: TRBV9; abundance: many; CDR3aa: CASNPAGGGETQYF
v_gene: TRBV19; abundance: few; CDR3aa: CASSKGGNLGDTQYF
v_gene: TRBV4-2; abundance: .; CDR3aa: CASSQVSRDSTEAFF
v_gene: TRBV6-1; abundance: .; CDR3aa: CASSEARGGGNTIYF
v_gene: TRBV5-1; abundance: .; CDR3aa: CASSLAGLSEQYF
v_gene: TRBV5-6; abundance: many; CDR3aa: CASRLGTWETQYF
v_gene: TRBV10-3; abundance: .; CDR3aa: CAISESRAHLLYNEQFF
v_gene: TRBV28; abundance: many; CDR3aa: CASSSGSSQETQYF
v_gene: TRBV25-1; abundance: .; CDR3aa: CASSEGRGQGALTGELFF
v_gene: TRBV20-1; abundance: few; CDR3aa: CSVPTAGTGGGRRFF
v_gene: TRBV15; abundance: .; CDR3aa: CATSREYPTNEKLFF
v_gene: TRBV9; abundance: many; CDR3aa: CASSKGGAANYEQYF
v_gene: TRBV6-4; abundance: few; CDR3aa: CASSAGLAVNEQFF
v_gene: TRBV20-1; abundance: .; CDR3aa: CSASWWSGRKSTDTQYF
v_gene: TRBV9; abundance: few; CDR3aa: CASSDGPSGRAGAQYF
v_gene: TRBV19; abundance: .; CDR3aa: CASSMAGRGSSDGYTF
v_gene: TRBV27; abundance: many; CDR3aa: CASSARQGISNQPQHF
v_gene: TRBV5-5; abundance: many; CDR3aa: CASRPNGGGQETQYF
v_gene: TRBV27; abundance: many; CDR3aa: CASSSRRQGSYGYTF
v_gene: TRBV6-1; abundance: many; CDR3aa: CASSELRGENTGELFF
v_gene: TRBV7-2; abundance: .; CDR3aa: CASSQVTRGRPDTQYF
v_gene: TRBV14; abundance: .; CDR3aa: CASSQESETQYF
v_gene: TRBV7-2; abundance: many; CDR3aa: CATTGSPAKTYEQYF
v_gene: TRBV11-2; abundance: few; CDR3aa: CASSLVGGPLNGQFF
v_gene: TRBV4-2; abundance: many; CDR3aa: CASSGGTATNEKLFF
v_gene: TRBV7-3; abundance: few; CDR3aa: CASSLGPANPPMRAFF
v_gene: TRBV2; abundance: many; CDR3aa: CASSEESAGGEQYF
v_gene: TRBV7-2; abundance: few; CDR3aa: CASSFRAAPSTDTQYF
v_gene: TRBV6-1; abundance: .; CDR3aa: CASSEARSGGEQFF
v_gene: TRBV7-9; abundance: .; CDR3aa: CASSSRTGPYYTF
v_gene: TRBV18; abundance: .; CDR3aa: CASSTSGLAGVEGNEQFF
v_gene: TRBV7-9; abundance: many; CDR3aa: CASSLSGELFF
v_gene: TRBV2; abundance: many; CDR3aa: CASVAMYGYTF
v_gene: TRBV19; abundance: few; CDR3aa: CASSGRTRMNTEAFF
v_gene: TRBV2; abundance: many; CDR3aa: CASDMDGGYSPLHF
v_gene: TRBV6-9; abundance: .; CDR3aa: CASSSQTSATGNTIYF
v_gene: TRBV6-9; abundance: many; CDR3aa: CASSFSGTYYNEQFF
v_gene: TRBV12-3/TRBV12-4; abundance: many; CDR3aa: CASTLNRGTDTQYF
v_gene: TRBV30; abundance: .; CDR3aa: CAWSVGLDYTF
v_gene: TRBV12-3/TRBV12-4; abundance: once; CDR3aa: CASSFGRGSGQPPHF